This T cell receptor beta chain was sequenced in a study of blood T cell repertoires in COVID-19. Study-wide background: The United States, Italy and Spain were the sources of the acute and convalescent COVID-19 samples.

As handled by the study authors: Estimation of nucleated cell counts was performed using reference gene primer amplification. Sequencing used immunoSEQ multiplex PCR; TCRdb keeps in-frame clones, though not all of them. The V and J calls and clone size were taken over from that table, and D and trimming were inferred from the DNA. The sample has about 46,000 clones; 86% are singletons. Germline CDR1 is SGHAT and CDR2 is FQNNGV. This CDR3 region has 14 residues. Trimming cost V 7 bases and J 2 bases; bases outside gene matches: 8. Sequencing was carried out using peripheral blood. The clonotype comes from a man between 60 and 75 years old with acute or convalescent COVID-19. The chain recombines TRBV11-2 with TRBJ2-7, with 7 bases matching TRBD1. The CDR3 loop is CASKSRDSTYEQYF. CDR3 bases: TGTGCCAGCAAGAGCCGGGACAGTACCTACGAGCAGTACTTC.